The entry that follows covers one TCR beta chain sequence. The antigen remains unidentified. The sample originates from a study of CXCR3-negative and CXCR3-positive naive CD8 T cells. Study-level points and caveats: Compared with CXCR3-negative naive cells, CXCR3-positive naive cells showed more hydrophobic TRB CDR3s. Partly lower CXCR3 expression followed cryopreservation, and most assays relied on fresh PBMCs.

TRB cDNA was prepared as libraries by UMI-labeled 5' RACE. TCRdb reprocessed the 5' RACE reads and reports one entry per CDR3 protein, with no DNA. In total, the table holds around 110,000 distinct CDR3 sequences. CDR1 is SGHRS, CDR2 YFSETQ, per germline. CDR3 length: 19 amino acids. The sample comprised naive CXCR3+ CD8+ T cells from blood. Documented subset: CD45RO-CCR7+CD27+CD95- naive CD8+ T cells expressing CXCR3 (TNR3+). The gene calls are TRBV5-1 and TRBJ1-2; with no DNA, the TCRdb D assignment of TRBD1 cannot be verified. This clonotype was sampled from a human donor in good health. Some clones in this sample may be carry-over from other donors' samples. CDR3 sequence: CASSPQPGQGARSNYGYTF.